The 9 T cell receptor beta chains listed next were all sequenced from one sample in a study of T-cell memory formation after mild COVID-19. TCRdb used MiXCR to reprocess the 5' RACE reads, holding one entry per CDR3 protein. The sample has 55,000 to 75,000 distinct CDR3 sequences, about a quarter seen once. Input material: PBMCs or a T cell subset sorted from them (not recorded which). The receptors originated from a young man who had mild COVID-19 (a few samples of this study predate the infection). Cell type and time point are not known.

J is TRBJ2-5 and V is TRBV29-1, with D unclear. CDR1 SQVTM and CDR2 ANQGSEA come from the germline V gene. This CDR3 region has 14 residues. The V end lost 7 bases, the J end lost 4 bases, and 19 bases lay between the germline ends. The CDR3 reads CSGEVVGSVETQYF. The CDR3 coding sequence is TGCAGCGGGGAAGTAGTGGGATCTGTAGAGACCCAGTACTTC.

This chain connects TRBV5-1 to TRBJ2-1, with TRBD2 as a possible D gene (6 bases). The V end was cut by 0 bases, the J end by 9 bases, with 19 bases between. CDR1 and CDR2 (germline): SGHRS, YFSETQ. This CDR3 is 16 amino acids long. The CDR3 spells CASSLAEGRWSSEQFF. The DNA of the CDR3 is TGCGCCAGCAGCTTGGCCGAGGGGAGGTGGAGTAGTGAGCAGTTCTTC. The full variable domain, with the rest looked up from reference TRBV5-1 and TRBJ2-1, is KAGVTQTPRYLIKTRGQQVTLSCSPISGHRSVSWYQQTPGQGLQFLFEYFSETQRNKGNFPGRFSGRQFSNSRSEMNVSTLELGDSALYLCASSLAEGRWSSEQFFGPGTRLTVL.

The chain's CDR3 is CASSQETGLQHFDEQFF. In DNA, the CDR3 is TGCGCCAGCAGCCAAGAGACGGGACTACAGCACTTCGATGAGCAGTTCTTC. The rearrangement joins TRBV4-1 to TRBJ2-1; TRBD2 matches at 7 bases. This CDR3 has 17 amino acids. Germline lookup yields CDR1 MGHRA and CDR2 YSYEKL. The V gene end was trimmed by 0 bases and the J gene end by 8 bases; junction bases not matched to a gene: 13.

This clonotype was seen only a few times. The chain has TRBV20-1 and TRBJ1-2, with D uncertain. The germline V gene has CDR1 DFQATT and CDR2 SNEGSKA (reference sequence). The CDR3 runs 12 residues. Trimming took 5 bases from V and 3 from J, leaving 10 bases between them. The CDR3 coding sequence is TGCAGTGCTGGTAAAAGGGACTATGGCTACACCTTC. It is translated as CSAGKRDYGYTF.

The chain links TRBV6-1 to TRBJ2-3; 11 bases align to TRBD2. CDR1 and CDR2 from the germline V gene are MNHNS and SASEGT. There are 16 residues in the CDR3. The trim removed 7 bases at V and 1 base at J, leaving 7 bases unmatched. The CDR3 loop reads CASTTLLAGGTDTQYF. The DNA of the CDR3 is TGTGCCAGCACAACTTTACTAGCGGGGGGCACAGATACGCAGTATTTT.

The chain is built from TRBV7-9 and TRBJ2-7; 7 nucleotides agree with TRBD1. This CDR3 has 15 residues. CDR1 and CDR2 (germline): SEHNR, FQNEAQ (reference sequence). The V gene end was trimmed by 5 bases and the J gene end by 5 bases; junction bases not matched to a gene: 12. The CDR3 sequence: CASSPITGVRDEQYF. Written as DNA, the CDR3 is TGTGCCAGCAGCCCGATTACAGGGGTTAGGGACGAGCAGTACTTC.

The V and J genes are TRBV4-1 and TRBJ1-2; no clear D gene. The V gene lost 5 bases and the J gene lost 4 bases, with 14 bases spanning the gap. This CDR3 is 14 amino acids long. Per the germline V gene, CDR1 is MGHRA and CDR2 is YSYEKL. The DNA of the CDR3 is TGCGCCAGCAGCACAACCCGAGCAGGCTATGGCTACACCTTC. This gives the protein CASSTTRAGYGYTF.

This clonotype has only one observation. The CDR3 DNA follows: TGTGCCAGCAGTTACGGCAGGTCTAGCGGGGGTAATGAGCAGTTCTTC. It specifies CASSYGRSSGGNEQFF. The chain employs TRBV6-6 and TRBJ2-1; 10 nucleotides align to TRBD2. This CDR3 contains 16 residues. Germline V CDR1 and CDR2: MNHNY, SVGAGI (reference sequence). The J segment lost 7 bases and the V segment lost 2 bases, leaving 8 bases of the junction unmatched.

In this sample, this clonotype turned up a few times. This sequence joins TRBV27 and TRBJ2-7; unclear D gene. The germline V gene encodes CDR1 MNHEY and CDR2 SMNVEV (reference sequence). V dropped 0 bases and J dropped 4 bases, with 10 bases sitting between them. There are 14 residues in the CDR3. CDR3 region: CASSLSSQAYEQYF. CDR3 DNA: TGTGCCAGCAGTTTATCGTCGCAGGCTTACGAGCAGTACTTC.